This T cell receptor (beta chain) is from a study of PD-1 blockade in mismatch repair-deficient tumors. PCR or immunohistochemistry showed mismatch repair deficiency in every enrolled patient. The TCR-sequenced patients were a few responders to pembrolizumab. Per germline, CDR1 SGHTA and CDR2 FQGNSA. The CDR3 is made up of 13 amino acids. Between the trimmed V and J ends, which lost 2 bases and 0 bases, there was a span of 5 bases. Sequenced by immunoSEQ multiplex PCR; TCRdb stores in-frame clones only, minus some. Among 70,000 to 90,000 clones listed, about four fifths were seen once. This clonotype was sampled from an adult with mismatch repair-deficient cancer. The rearrangement joins TRBV7-2 to TRBJ2-7, with D unresolved. The source material was peripheral blood, sampled 44 weeks after starting pembrolizumab. The DNA of the CDR3 is TGTGCCAGCAGCTTAAGGGCCTCCTACGAGCAGTACTTC. This sequence encodes CASSLRASYEQYF.